The rows below give T cell receptor beta chains drawn from one sample of a study of Ad26.COV2.S vaccination and SARS-CoV-2 variants. The method was immunoSEQ multiplex PCR; TCRdb's version includes in-frame clones alone and lacks a portion of them. The sample lists about 680,000 clones, 89% occurring once. Sequencing was performed on peripheral blood, taken in a trial of Ad26.COV2.S vaccine versus placebo. Receptors originate from a person aged 18-65 years who received the Ad26.COV2.S COVID-19 vaccine or a placebo. Both conserved end residues are part of each CDR3. The order of the fields is clone size, D gene, V gene, CDR3 length, J gene, CDR3 DNA, CDR3 protein. The D gene is left open where the match is weak. Size values are once, few and many counts, or a class for expanded clones, and some rows have none.

>NA|NA|TRBV7-9|11|TRBJ2-1
TGTGCCAGCAGCGAACCCAATGAGCAGTTCTTC
CASSEPNEQFF
>NA|NA|TRBV27|14|TRBJ1-2
TGTGCCAGCAGTTCAGGGCCCGCTAACTATGGCTACACCTTC
CASSSGPANYGYTF
>NA|NA|TRBV7-2|17|TRBJ1-2
TGTGCCAGCAGCTTAGGAGGTCCGGGCTTTACTAGCTATGGCTACACCTTC
CASSLGGPGFTSYGYTF
>NA|NA|TRBV7-8|12|TRBJ2-7
TGTGCCAGCAGCCCTCCGTCCTACGAGCAGTACTTC
CASSPPSYEQYF
>NA|TRBD1|TRBV6-5|14|TRBJ1-4
TGTGCCAGCAGTTATGGACAGGGGGGTGAAAAACTGTTTTTT
CASSYGQGGEKLFF
>NA|NA|TRBV6-5|13|TRBJ1-5
TGTGCCAGCAGTTACAAGGAGGGTCAGCCCCAGCATTTT
CASSYKEGQPQHF
>NA|NA|TRBV25-1|15|TRBJ1-2
TGTGCCAGCAGTGAGGCAGGGGCGGGGAACTATGGCTACACCTTC
CASSEAGAGNYGYTF
>NA|TRBD2|TRBV27|17|TRBJ2-2
TGTGCCAGCAGTTTGGCACTAGCGGGGGGATTCACCGGGGAGCTGTTTTTT
CASSLALAGGFTGELFF
>NA|TRBD1|TRBV7-6|15|TRBJ1-5
TGTGCCAGCAGCGCCAGGGGGGATAGCAATCAGCCCCAGCATTTT
CASSARGDSNQPQHF
>NA|NA|TRBV5-5|14|TRBJ2-1
TGTGCCAGCAGCTGGGGTGGGTCCTACAATGAGCAGTTCTTC
CASSWGGSYNEQFF
>NA|NA|TRBV30|11|TRBJ1-2
TGTGCCTGGAGTGTAACAGGTGGCTACACCTTC
CAWSVTGGYTF
>once|TRBD1|TRBV5-1|12|TRBJ1-1
TGCGCCAGCAGCCAGGGGGGCACTGAAGCTTTCTTT
CASSQGGTEAFF
>NA|NA|TRBV6-5|13|TRBJ2-3
TGTGCCAGCAGAACGACAAGGTTAGATACGCAGTATTTT
CASRTTRLDTQYF
>NA|NA|TRBV10-3|12|TRBJ2-1
TGTGCCATCAGCACTGCCTACAATGAGCAGTTCTTC
CAISTAYNEQFF
>NA|NA|TRBV16|12|TRBJ1-5
TGTGCCAGCAGCCTTCCCTATCAGCCCCAGCATTTT
CASSLPYQPQHF
>once|TRBD2|TRBV10-3|12|TRBJ2-5
TGTGCCAGGGGACTAGGCCAAGAGACCCAGTACTTC
CARGLGQETQYF